Listed below are T cell receptor beta chains from one sample, sequenced in a study of immune heterogeneity within non-small cell lung tumors. MiXCR was run by TCRdb on the multiplex PCR reads, yielding one entry per CDR3 protein. The sample lists some 4,000 distinct CDR3 sequences; approximately 25% were seen once. The material sequenced was lung tumor tissue. The receptors derive from a man in his 60s with non-small cell lung cancer. CDR3s include the opening cysteine and the closing phenylalanine or tryptophan. The order of the fields is V gene, J gene, clone size, D gene, CDR3 protein, CDR3 DNA. The D gene is left open where the match is weak. Size tells how often a clone was seen (once, few, many) or the class of an expanded clone, and some rows leave it out.

>TRBV27|TRBJ2-1|few|NA
CASSSPQGHEQFF
TGTGCCAGCAGTTCTCCACAGGGTCATGAGCAGTTCTTC
>TRBV20-1|TRBJ1-5|NA|NA
CSARDGRLPYSNQPQHF
TGCAGTGCTAGAGATGGACGGTTACCTTATAGCAATCAGCCCCAGCATTTT
>TRBV6-2/TRBV6-3|TRBJ2-3|few|TRBD1
CASSYPHPIRTGLDTQYF
TGTGCCAGCAGTTACCCCCATCCCATCCGGACAGGGTTGGATACGCAGTATTTT
>TRBV20-1|TRBJ2-7|NA|NA
CSARRFGDFFYEQYF
TGCAGTGCTAGACGATTCGGGGACTTCTTCTACGAGCAGTACTTC
>TRBV5-1|TRBJ2-5|few|NA
CASTRWGGEETQYF
TGCGCCAGCACCCGGTGGGGAGGAGAAGAGACCCAGTACTTC
>TRBV27|TRBJ2-7|NA|TRBD2
CASSKLAGDYYEQYF
TGTGCCAGCAGCAAACTAGCGGGAGATTACTACGAGCAGTACTTC
>TRBV6-2/TRBV6-3|TRBJ2-1|NA|TRBD2
CASSSAGGTYNEQFF
TGTGCCAGCAGTTCTGCGGGAGGAACTTACAATGAGCAGTTCTTC
>TRBV5-1|TRBJ2-5|NA|TRBD1
CASARTGKDTQYF
TGCGCCAGCGCCCGGACAGGGAAAGATACCCAGTACTTC
>TRBV10-2|TRBJ2-1|NA|TRBD1
CASSRGPILNSYNEQFF
TGCGCCAGCAGTAGGGGGCCCATCCTAAACTCCTACAATGAGCAGTTCTTC
>TRBV5-1|TRBJ2-7|medium-sized|TRBD1
CASFEQGSGEQYF
TGCGCCAGCTTCGAACAGGGGTCCGGCGAGCAGTACTTC
>TRBV9|TRBJ2-7|NA|NA
CASSAGEAEQYF
TGTGCCAGCAGCGCGGGGGAGGCGGAGCAGTACTTC
>TRBV6-2/TRBV6-3|TRBJ2-2|few|TRBD2
CASSYLAGGPGELFF
TGTGCCAGCAGTTACCTTGCGGGAGGGCCTGGGGAGCTGTTTTTT
>TRBV5-1|TRBJ1-2|few|NA
CASSFSLSRGYTF
TGCGCCAGCAGCTTTAGCCTCAGTAGGGGCTACACCTTC
>TRBV27|TRBJ2-7|NA|NA
CASSPSSYEQYF
TGTGCCAGCAGTCCGTCTTCCTACGAGCAGTACTTC
>TRBV28|TRBJ1-1|large|NA
CASSVENTEAFF
TGTGCCAGCAGTGTGGAGAACACTGAAGCTTTCTTT
>TRBV9|TRBJ2-2|once|TRBD2
CASSPGRTSGTGELFF
TGTGCCAGCAGCCCAGGTAGGACTAGCGGGACCGGGGAGCTGTTTTTT
>TRBV6-1|TRBJ2-7|NA|NA
CASSGRYRKSYEQYF
TGTGCCAGCAGTGGCCGGTACAGAAAATCCTACGAGCAGTACTTC
>TRBV28|TRBJ2-1|NA|NA
CASSYRYNEQFF
TGTGCCAGCAGTTACCGGTACAATGAGCAGTTCTTC
>TRBV7-2|TRBJ1-5|medium-sized|NA
CASSLRRDGQPQHF
TGTGCCAGCAGCTTGCGCAGGGATGGGCAGCCCCAGCATTTT
>TRBV28|TRBJ1-1|NA|TRBD1
CASSTGGGTEAFF
TGTGCCAGCAGTACAGGGGGAGGGACTGAAGCTTTCTTT
>TRBV3-1|TRBJ2-3|few|TRBD1
CASRQGVLTDTQYF
TGTGCCAGCAGGCAGGGGGTCCTCACAGATACGCAGTATTTT
>TRBV30|TRBJ1-2|large|NA
CAWTDRNYGYTF
TGTGCCTGGACTGACAGAAACTATGGCTACACCTTC
>TRBV15|TRBJ1-2|NA|NA
CATRRDFAGTGYTF
TGTGCCACCAGGAGAGATTTCGCAGGGACTGGCTACACCTTC
>TRBV11-1|TRBJ2-3|few|NA
CASSSGLHTDTQYF
TGTGCCAGCAGCTCTGGACTACACACAGATACGCAGTATTTT
>TRBV5-4|TRBJ2-3|few|NA
CASSLAPTADTQYF
TGTGCCAGCAGCTTGGCCCCGACCGCGGATACGCAGTATTTT
>TRBV20-1|TRBJ2-7|medium-sized|NA
CSAGAPFSNEQYF
TGCAGTGCCGGGGCGCCTTTCTCAAACGAGCAGTACTTC
>TRBV5-1|TRBJ2-1|medium-sized|TRBD2
CASSLAELAGRGNEQFF
TGCGCCAGCAGCTTGGCCGAACTAGCGGGAAGGGGCAATGAGCAGTTCTTC
>TRBV6-1|TRBJ2-2|few|NA
CASSDTGTGELFF
TGTGCCAGCAGTGATACGGGAACCGGGGAGCTGTTTTTT
>TRBV14|TRBJ1-6|medium-sized|TRBD1
CASSLIGGAGSSPLHF
TGTGCCAGCAGCCTAATAGGGGGCGCGGGGTCTTCACCCCTCCACTTT
>TRBV11-3|TRBJ2-1|NA|TRBD2
CASSLGGGSYNEQFF
TGTGCCAGCAGCTTAGGGGGGGGGTCCTACAATGAGCAGTTCTTC
>TRBV4-3|TRBJ2-7|NA|TRBD2
CASSLGLAGAGEQYF
TGCGCCAGCAGCTTAGGACTAGCGGGAGCAGGGGAGCAGTACTTC
>TRBV20-1|TRBJ2-1|NA|NA
CSARDRSYNEQFF
TGCAGTGCTAGGGACCGGTCCTACAATGAGCAGTTCTTC
>TRBV7-2|TRBJ2-1|few|TRBD2
CASSLVGGRTYNEQFF
TGTGCCAGCAGCTTAGTAGGCGGGAGAACCTACAATGAGCAGTTCTTC
>TRBV15|TRBJ2-5|few|NA
CATSTPRGTAQETQYF
TGTGCCACCAGCACTCCGCGGGGGACAGCACAAGAGACCCAGTACTTC
>TRBV6-5|TRBJ1-5|few|NA
CACSYFRGRDQPQHF
TGTGCCTGCAGTTACTTCAGGGGACGGGATCAGCCCCAGCATTTT
>TRBV6-1|TRBJ1-1|once|NA
CASRPTVNTEAFF
TGTGCCAGCAGGCCCACAGTGAACACTGAAGCTTTCTTT
>TRBV7-3|TRBJ2-1|few|TRBD2
CASSLTGLAVNEQFF
TGTGCCAGCAGCTTAACAGGACTAGCTGTCAATGAGCAGTTCTTC
>TRBV4-1|TRBJ2-1|NA|TRBD2
CASSQVRTSGNNEQFF
TGCGCCAGCAGCCAGGTCAGGACTAGCGGAAACAATGAGCAGTTCTTC
>TRBV2|TRBJ2-1|medium-sized|NA
CASSEGFRGAEQFF
TGTGCCAGCAGTGAAGGGTTTCGAGGGGCTGAGCAGTTCTTC
>TRBV2|TRBJ2-7|medium-sized|TRBD1
CASMEAGGYEQYF
TGTGCCAGCATGGAGGCAGGGGGCTACGAGCAGTACTTC
>TRBV6-2/TRBV6-3|TRBJ2-5|few|NA
CASSYNQILRETQYF
TGTGCCAGCAGTTACAATCAGATCCTGCGAGAGACCCAGTACTTC
>TRBV5-1|TRBJ2-2|NA|NA
CASSQGGELFF
TGCGCCAGCTCCCAAGGGGGGGAGCTGTTTTTT